This T cell receptor beta chain was documented in a study of T-cell memory formation after mild COVID-19 (dated by TCRdb to about 2021). As for the study more broadly: TCR sequence clusters from the two donors were largely donor specific. Longitudinal TCRalpha and TCRbeta repertoire sequencing tracked T-cell clones expanding and contracting after mild COVID-19 in a couple of donors. The cohort comprised two young, previously healthy adult volunteers, one female and one male.

Its CDR3 holds 14 amino acids, cysteine through phenylalanine. This entry keeps only the CDR3 DNA: 42 bases, framed from base 1. Trimming takes 0 bases from V and 0 bases from J, and the germline ends sit 8 bases apart. Via the germline V gene (reference sequence), CDR1 is DFQATT and CDR2 SNEGSKA. Ficoll-Paque density gradient centrifugation was the method used to isolate PBMCs. About this clonotype: Its antigen is unknown. The record has no base qualities; no much larger clone is one base away.

Sequenced using an Illumina NovaSeq 6000. TCRalpha and TCRbeta cDNA libraries were built by 5'RACE with constant-segment primers, adding sample barcodes and unique molecular identifiers. Trizol reagent was used to extract RNA from every sample. The libraries were amplified in two PCR steps, and the second step added a second sample barcode and Illumina TruSeq adapters. Sequencing of libraries was performed on an Illumina NovaSeq with 2 x 150 bp paired-end reads. In the paper's pipeline: The reads were demultiplexed and collapsed into UMI-guided consensus sequences using migec v1.2.7. Using mixcr v2.1.11, the UMI consensuses were aligned to TRA and TRB V and J templates and assembled into clonotypes. Expanded or contracted clonotypes were those called significant by both edgeR and NoisET, with noise models trained on biological replicates. For edgeR calls, the cutoffs were a false discovery rate-adjusted p below 0.01 and a log2 fold-change threshold of 1. As an exploratory analysis of dynamics, PCA with hierarchical clustering was applied to max-normalized trajectories of the 1000 most abundant clonotypes. Separately sequenced CD4+ and CD8+ repertoires were used to assign the CD4 or CD8 phenotype of responding clones. Using fastp trimming at Q25 and MiXCR clonotype assembly, TCRdb reanalyzed the public sequencing data and kept in-frame beta chains. Rows are unified per CDR3 protein, each entry keeping the most common DNA and genes. These V and J calls rely on TCRdb rather than the paper's analysis. The sample data list nearly 200,000 distinct CDR3 sequences, and about 17% of these were observed just once. The leading ten clones occupy roughly 2.3% of the sample.

The paper as a whole reports these results and caveats: Only a couple of mild cases were covered in the study, and larger cohorts including severe cases with pre-infection samples were considered necessary. Some responding clones were detected in pre-infection memory, suggesting pre-existing cross-reactive memory T cells joined the SARS-CoV-2 response. Contracting CD4+ clones appeared mostly in the CM and EM memory subsets, whereas CD8+ clones were enriched in EMRA. SARS-CoV-2 specificity of the second-wave clones peaking on day 37 was not confirmed. From day 15 to 85, contracting clones showed balanced CD4/CD8 phenotypes, whereas a second wave of clones that expanded from day 15 to 37 leaned towards CD4+.

Material for sequencing was PBMCs or a T cell subset sorted from them (not recorded which). The TCR originated in an adult woman who had mild COVID-19 (a few samples of this study predate the infection). The sample titles of this study are shuffled in the database, so cell type and time point are left out; the donor was told from shared clones. The chain is encoded by TRBV20-1 joined to TRBJ1-2, with no confidently assigned D gene. The DNA is as follows: TGCAGTGCTAGAGACAGGCGAGCTAACTATGGCTACACCTTC. This gives the protein CSARDRRANYGYTF.